The 4 T cell receptor beta chains listed next were all sequenced from one sample in a study of identical twins. TCRdb reprocessed the 5' RACE reads with MiXCR, giving one entry per CDR3 protein. The data hold a few hundred thousand distinct CDR3 sequences, with 9.6% observed a single time. These data were also reused for a study on yellow fever vaccine responses in identical twins.

The sample was PBMCs. These receptor sequences come from a woman younger than 35 in good health.

This clonotype was observed a few times. The chain has TRBV4-3 and TRBJ2-3; tentative D call: TRBD2 (6 bases). The CDR3 extends over 15 amino acids. Germline V gene sequence: CDR1 LGHNA, CDR2 YSLEER. The germline V and J ends were trimmed by 1 base and 4 bases, with 12 bases remaining between them. CDR3 nucleotides: TGCGCCAGCAGCCAAGGATTGGCTAGCGCAGATACGCAGTATTTT. Translated, it gives CASSQGLASADTQYF.

The table lists this clonotype with many counts. The chain uses TRBV5-1 and TRBJ2-1, with TRBD2 matching over 7 bases. The trim removed 1 base at V and 10 bases at J, leaving 8 bases unmatched. There are 14 residues in the CDR3. Germline lookup yields CDR1 SGHRS and CDR2 YFSETQ. This chain's CDR3 is CASSLWGRDYEQFF. In nucleotides, the CDR3 is TGCGCCAGCAGCTTGTGGGGTAGGGACTACGAGCAGTTCTTC.

This clonotype was counted at least ten times. The chain recombines TRBV29-1 with TRBJ2-3; 9 nucleotides agree with TRBD2. The CDR3 is 14 amino acids. V lost 7 bases, J lost 3 bases, and 8 bases stayed unmatched. CDR1 is SQVTM and CDR2 is ANQGSEA in the germline V gene. The CDR3 DNA reads as TGCAGCGGTGGGACTAGCCCTTTGACAGATACGCAGTATTTT. Its translation: CSGGTSPLTDTQYF.

As regards this clonotype: Possible read error: a much larger clone is one base away. The chain carries TRBV20-1 and TRBJ2-3; no clear D. The last part of the DNA fits TRBJ1-5 better; the J call may be wrong. The CDR3 totals 14 residues. From germline, CDR1 is DFQATT and CDR2 SNEGSKA (reference sequence). The CDR3 DNA reads TGCAGTGCTAGAAATCTAGCGGGCACCACGGGGCAGCATTTT. As protein: CSARNLAGTTGQHF.